Shown below are 3 T cell receptor beta chains from a single sample sequenced in a study of shared clonotypes between healthy human individuals. Profiling relied on immunoSEQ multiplex PCR, and the TCRdb table lists in-frame clones only, not all of them. The data show about 490,000 clones, 79% seen once. Sequenced sample: PBMCs. The receptor set was obtained from a woman between 40 and 55 years old in good health. Some clones in this sample may be carry-over from other donors' samples.

The chain recombines TRBV9 with TRBJ2-1, with D maybe TRBD2 (5 bases). Trimming removed 0 bases from V and 8 bases from J, with 12 bases in between. The V gene's germline CDR1 is SGDLS and CDR2 YYNGEE. The CDR3 contains 14 residues. CDR3 in DNA: TGTGCCAGCAGCGTAGGGGAGCTAATGGATGAGCAGTTCTTC. Translated: CASSVGELMDEQFF.

This chain uses TRBV7-3 with TRBJ2-7; TRBD1 aligns across 9 bases. V lost 5 bases to trimming and J lost 3 bases; unmatched junction nucleotides: 5. The CDR3 length is 14 residues. CDR1 is SGHTA, CDR2 FQGTGA, per germline. The CDR3 nucleotides read TGTGCCAGCAGCCCCGGGACAGGGCTCTACGAGCAGTACTTC. Translation: CASSPGTGLYEQYF.

V is TRBV2 and J is TRBJ2-7; D possibly corresponds to TRBD2 (6 bases). The ends were cut back, 6 bases at V and 2 bases at J, with 14 bases in the middle. Germline lookup yields CDR1 SNHLY and CDR2 FYNNEI. CDR3 size: 14 residues. The CDR3 loop reads CASSRGLPTYEQYF. In nucleotides, the CDR3 is TGTGCCAGCAGCCGGGGACTCCCGACCTACGAGCAGTACTTC. Full variable domain (rest looked up from reference TRBV2 and TRBJ2-7): EPEVTQTPSHQVTQMGQEVILRCVPISNHLYFYWYRQILGQKVEFLVSFYNNEISEKSEIFDDQFSVERPDGSNFTLKIRSTKLEDSAMYFCASSRGLPTYEQYFGPGTRLTVT.